This T cell receptor (beta chain) is from a study of T cell responses to AZD1222 COVID-19 vaccine. As regards this clone: Its antigen is unknown.

The assay was immunoSEQ multiplex PCR, and TCRdb's table has in-frame clones only and misses some. The sample contains 100,000 to 150,000 clones, 75% to 85% of which appear only once. Study results and limitations: Sampled repertoires all dated from after the peak T cell response. Spike-specific TCR repertoires showed rising breadth and depth after two AZD1222 doses. Donor demographics were predominantly white British with a female majority; clonal diversity may be underestimated. Close to half of all spike-specific TCRs reportedly target regions of the variants that are unmutated.

CDR3 length equals 15 residues. Looked up from germline, CDR1 is SGHAT and CDR2 is FQNNGV. V dropped 0 bases and J dropped 4 bases, with 10 bases sitting between them. This chain uses TRBV11-2 with TRBJ2-1; D gene uncertain. The material was peripheral blood, obtained 28 days after the second AZD1222 dose. This receptor was taken from an adult who received the AZD1222 COVID-19 vaccine. Here the CDR3 reads CASSLDALGYNEQFF. The CDR3 DNA is TGTGCCAGCAGCTTAGACGCTCTGGGTTACAATGAGCAGTTCTTC.